This T cell receptor (beta chain) comes out of a study of blood T cell repertoires in COVID-19. Study as a whole: The origin of the acute and convalescent COVID-19 samples was the United States, Italy and Spain.

V gave up 11 bases and J gave up 4 bases; unmatched junction bases: 4. The CDR3 contains 13 residues. Germline loops: CDR1 MNHEY, CDR2 SMNVEV (reference sequence). Here immunoSEQ multiplex PCR was the method, and the copy in TCRdb shows in-frame clones only, minus some. The table lists 150,000 to 200,000 clones, 84% of them singletons. The sequenced sample consisted of peripheral blood. The chain carries TRBV27 and TRBJ2-1; 11 bases line up with TRBD2. The clonotype was recovered from a man aged 30 to 45 with active or convalescent COVID-19. CDR3 loop: CASASGGYNEQFF. Written as DNA, the CDR3 is TGTGCCTCTGCTAGCGGGGGGTACAATGAGCAGTTCTTC.